This T cell receptor (beta chain) derives from a study of long-term antiretroviral therapy in people with HIV (dated by TCRdb to the early 2020s). Turning to the overall study: The earliest samples were collected roughly a decade before the 2015 WHO recommendation for immediate ART, at a time when ART was usually postponed until CD4 counts fell. A retrospective serial study tested whether changes in peripheral blood TRB repertoire composition and diversity were associated with ART initiation and durable HIV suppression. From some 27 adults with confirmed HIV infection, the cohort provided approximately 190 cryopreserved PBMC samples, gathered serially across a mean of about six years (range 1-12). No cross-contamination during QIAcube processing was shown when test extractions of a monoclonal T-cell line were performed alongside a few dozen polyclonal samples. Of the approximately 30 participants with HIV, roughly 10 were female.

Points on this clone: This clone's antigen is unknown. No base-level quality is on record; no much larger clone is a single base apart.

Study-wide conclusions, independent of this receptor: Starting ART was linked to a significant rise in TRB diversity, yet even after long-term ART the diversity remained significantly lower than in transplant donor controls. Samples dated from the mid-2000s to the late 2010s, and the ART regimens used may be less effective than current ones. No data were available on ART adherence, viral resistance or therapy changes, limiting inferences about post-ART repertoire changes. Limited PBMC availability meant only the TCR beta chain was sequenced, without alpha chain pairing. Because cell numbers in pre-ART samples were limited, unsorted PBMC were profiled instead of sorted CD4+ and CD8+ T cells. CDR3 length ranges in HIV repertoires were narrower than in controls, and network structure suggested an antigen-experienced repertoire with only a slight naive shift after ART. The repertoire was dominated across all time points by expanded TRB clones identified before ART initiation, although this dominance was seen to fluctuate and to decrease in many PLHIV after ART.

In the germline V gene, CDR1 corresponds to SGHTA and CDR2 to FQGTGA. The junction shows trimming of 5 bases on V and 2 bases on J, and the gene matches do not reach 12 bases of it. The CDR3 runs 17 amino acids, cysteine and phenylalanine included. The read is trimmed to its CDR3 DNA, 51 bases read in frame from base 1. The immunoSEQ hsTCRB v3.0 assay was used at survey level resolution to sequence the TRB variable region. TRB sequencing targeted a depth of about 40,000-55,000 T-cell genomes per sample. Pooled TRB libraries were sequenced on an Illumina MiSeq with a v3 150-cycle kit. The authors processed their data as follows. Repertoire analysis was run in R within a reproducible Nextflow workflow that covered QC, data transformation and analysis. Custom analyses were implemented in LymphoSeq2, an R package for AIRR-Seq data exploration. A handful of samples yielding fewer than 5000 total TRB sequences were excluded, leaving approximately 200 analyzed HIV repertoires. Among the 170 to 200 HIV repertoires that were kept, roughly 58 were collected before ART initiation and roughly 130 were collected after ART initiation. Repertoires were downsampled to 5000 TRB nucleotide sequences, and summary statistics were averaged over 100 downsampling iterations. TRB sequences were retained for analysis only if CDR3 regions of at least seven amino acids were present. A Shannon entropy-derived clonality score and the Gini coefficient were used to measure diversity. In the repertoire networks, any two of the top 5000 CDR3 amino acid sequences were connected whenever the two sequences differed by an edit distance of one. For TRB CDR3 amino acid sequences, antigen specificity groups and MHC restriction were predicted with GLIPH2. To flag known associations with CMV, EBV, HIV or tissue antigens, CDR3 amino acid sequences were compared against VDJdb and McPAS-TCR. Pre-ART, post-ART and control groups were compared with Wilcoxon signed-rank tests and Holm-Bonferroni correction. As stored in TCRdb, this immuneACCESS dataset retains in-frame rearrangements with V and J assigned. A fraction of the clones does not appear; measured against another copy, unresolved V genes explain less than half of the discrepancy, and the remainder lacks a known reason. V and J calls and clone size are those listed in that table; D and trimming were worked out from the DNA. A total of 9,500 to 11,000 clones appear in this sample, under 80% of them only once. Over 15% of the sample is taken by the ten largest.

Participants were included only if at least one PBMC sample before ART initiation and at least two post-ART samples were available. Treatment was received in the United States of America by all participants with HIV. Cryopreserved samples of about 0.95-11 million PBMC were thawed and washed before DNA extraction. At the time of the earliest PBMC sample, participants with HIV were aged between roughly 20 and 60 years. Each participant contributed PBMC samples from 1-4 timepoints before ART initiation and 2-8 timepoints after ART initiation, with a median of 7 samples. For every participant, serial HIV viral load, CD4+ T-cell count, ART history and demographic data were obtained. A Qiagen kit on a QIAcube was used to extract genomic DNA from unsorted PBMC, with samples processed in batches of 12.

This clonotype was sampled from a man aged 30 to 39 with HIV. The rearrangement joined TRBV7-3 to TRBJ1-5, and TRBD1 aligns with 7 junction nucleotides. The input for sequencing was unsorted PBMCs, taken at the start of antiretroviral therapy, before treatment. The base sequence is TGTGCCAGCAGCCCCCAGGAGCGCAGGGGGTGCAATCAGCCCCAGCATTTT. Its protein product is CASSPQERRGCNQPQHF.